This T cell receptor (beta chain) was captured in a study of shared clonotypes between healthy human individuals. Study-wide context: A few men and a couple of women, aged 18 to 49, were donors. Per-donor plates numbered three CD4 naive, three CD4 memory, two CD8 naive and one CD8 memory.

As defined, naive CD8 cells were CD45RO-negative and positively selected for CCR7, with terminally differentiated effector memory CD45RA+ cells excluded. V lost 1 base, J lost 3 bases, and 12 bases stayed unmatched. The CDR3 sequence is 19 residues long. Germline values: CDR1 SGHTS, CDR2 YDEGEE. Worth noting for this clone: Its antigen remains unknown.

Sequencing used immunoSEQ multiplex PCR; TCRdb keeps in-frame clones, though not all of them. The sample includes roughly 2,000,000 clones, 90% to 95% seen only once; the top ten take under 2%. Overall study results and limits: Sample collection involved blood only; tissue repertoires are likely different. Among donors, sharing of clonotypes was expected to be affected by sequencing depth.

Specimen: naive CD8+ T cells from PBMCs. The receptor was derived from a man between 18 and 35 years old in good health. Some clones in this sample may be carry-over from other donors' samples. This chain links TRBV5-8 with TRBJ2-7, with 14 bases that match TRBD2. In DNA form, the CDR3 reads TGTGCCAGCAGCTTGCCGGGACTAGCGGGAGAAGAGTCCGTCTACGAGCAGTACTTC. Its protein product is CASSLPGLAGEESVYEQYF.